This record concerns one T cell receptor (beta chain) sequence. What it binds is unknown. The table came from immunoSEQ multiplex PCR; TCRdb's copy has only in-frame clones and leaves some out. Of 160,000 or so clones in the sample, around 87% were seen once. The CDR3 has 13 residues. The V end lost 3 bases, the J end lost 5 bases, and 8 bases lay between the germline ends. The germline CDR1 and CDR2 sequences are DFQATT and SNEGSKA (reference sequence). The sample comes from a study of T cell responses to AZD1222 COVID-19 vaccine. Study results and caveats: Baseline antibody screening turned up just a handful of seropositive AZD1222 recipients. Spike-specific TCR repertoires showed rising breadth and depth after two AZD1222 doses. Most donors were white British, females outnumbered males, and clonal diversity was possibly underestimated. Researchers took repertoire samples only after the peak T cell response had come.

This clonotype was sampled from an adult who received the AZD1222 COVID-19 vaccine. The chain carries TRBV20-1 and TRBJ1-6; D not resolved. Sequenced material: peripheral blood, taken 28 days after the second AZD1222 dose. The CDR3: CSASSRNNSPLHF. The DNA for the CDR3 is TGCAGTGCTAGTTCTCGGAATAATTCACCCCTCCACTTT.